The 27 T cell receptor beta chains in this list originate from one sample, sequenced in a study of identical twins. TCRdb re-called the 5' RACE reads with MiXCR, one entry per CDR3 protein. The sample gives about 470,000 distinct CDR3 sequences, about 24% of which show up once; over 2.5% is in the top ten. This same sample was also part of a study on T cells expressing NK-cell markers.

Sequencing was done on a sample of CD4+ T cells sorted from blood. These receptors came from a woman between 18 and 29 years old in good health.

This clonotype was detected only a few times. The gene calls are TRBV5-1 and TRBJ1-1; D may be TRBD1 (5 bases). The CDR3 runs 14 residues. Between the trimmed V and J ends, which lost 4 bases and 6 bases, there was a span of 16 bases. The germline V gene encodes CDR1 SGHRS and CDR2 YFSETQ. This CDR3 is CASSPRGVVAEAFF. CDR3 DNA sequence: TGCGCCAGCAGCCCCCGGGGGGTGGTGGCTGAAGCTTTCTTT.

The rearrangement uses TRBV5-1 and TRBJ2-7; either TRBD1 or TRBD2 may fit D (5 bases each). V was shortened by 4 bases and J by 0 bases, with 20 bases between the two germline ends. The CDR3 has 17 residues. The germline V gene encodes CDR1 SGHRS and CDR2 YFSETQ. The CDR3 coding sequence is TGCGCCAGCAGCATAGATACCGGGACCGGATCCTCCTACGAGCAGTACTTC. Its translation is CASSIDTGTGSSYEQYF.

This chain joins TRBV7-2 and TRBJ2-1; TRBD2 is a possible D gene (5 bases). The CDR3 consists of 16 residues. The germline CDR1 and CDR2 sequences are SGHTA and FQGNSA. V was pared by 2 bases and J by 0 bases, with 11 bases between. DNA of the CDR3: TGTGCCAGCAGCTTATCTAGCCGGAGCTCCTACAATGAGCAGTTCTTC. Its protein product is CASSLSSRSSYNEQFF.

This clonotype has a handful of counts. V and J are TRBV20-1 and TRBJ2-3; D remains unclear. Per germline, CDR1 DFQATT and CDR2 SNEGSKA (reference sequence). Trimming removed 6 bases from V and 5 bases from J, with 9 bases in between. CDR3 length: 11 residues. CDR3 in amino acids: CSATLGDTQYF. In nucleotides, the CDR3 is TGCAGTGCAACCCTTGGAGATACGCAGTATTTT.

The CDR3 reads CASSPGQESSTDTQYF. The DNA of the CDR3 is TGTGCCAGCAGCCCGGGACAGGAATCCAGCACAGATACGCAGTATTTT. This chain connects TRBV7-9 to TRBJ2-3; 8 bases map to TRBD1. The trim removed 5 bases at V and 0 bases at J, leaving 7 bases unmatched. This CDR3 is built from 16 residues. From germline, CDR1 is SEHNR and CDR2 FQNEAQ (reference sequence). Looking up the rest from reference TRBV7-9 and TRBJ2-3 gives the full variable domain: DTGVSQNPRHKITKRGQNVTFRCDPISEHNRLYWYRQTLGQGPEFLTYFQNEAQLEKSRLLSDRFSAERPKGSFSTLEIQRTEQGDSAMYLCASSPGQESSTDTQYFGPGTRLTVL.

The chain recombines TRBV2 with TRBJ2-5; weak D call: TRBD2 (5 bases). The CDR3 spans 11 residues. Germline V gene sequence: CDR1 SNHLY, CDR2 FYNNEI. Trimming removed 8 bases from V and 8 bases from J, with 12 bases in between. As DNA, the CDR3 is TGTGCCAGCCGGAGGATGAAAACCCAGTACTTC. Translation: CASRRMKTQYF.

This clonotype was seen a few times. The chain has TRBV27 and TRBJ2-7, with a tentative D call TRBD1 (6 bases). The V end lost 3 bases, the J end lost 6 bases, and 18 bases lay between the germline ends. Germline CDR1 MNHEY, CDR2 SMNVEV (reference sequence). The CDR3 extends over 15 amino acids. CDR3 bases: TGTGCCAGCAGTTTTCAAGGATTACAGGGATCCGAGCAGTACTTC. Residues: CASSFQGLQGSEQYF.

This clonotype was recorded a few times. The chain links TRBV30 to TRBJ1-5; no reliable D call. The germline V gene encodes CDR1 GTSNPN and CDR2 SVGIG (reference sequence). This CDR3 spans 13 amino acids. V lost 5 bases, J lost 6 bases, and 14 bases lay in between. DNA for the CDR3: TGTGCCTGGGCGTGGAGGCAGATTCAGCCCCAGCATTTT. It encodes CAWAWRQIQPQHF.

This clonotype appeared a few times. The rearrangement links TRBV12-3 or TRBV12-4 to TRBJ2-3; 8 bases line up with TRBD2. Trimming cost V 5 bases and J 2 bases; bases outside gene matches: 9. This CDR3 comprises 16 residues. The CDR3 sequence: CASSRTAGGSTDTQYF. The CDR3 bases are TGTGCCAGCAGTCGGACGGCGGGAGGATCCACAGATACGCAGTATTTT.

This clonotype was detected only a few times. The chain employs TRBV11-2 and TRBJ1-4, with TRBD1 as a possible D gene (5 bases). This CDR3 region has 19 residues. Germline values: CDR1 SGHAT, CDR2 FQNNGV. V lost 2 bases to trimming and J lost 0 bases, with 19 bases between them. Written as DNA, the CDR3 is TGTGCCAGCAGCTTATTTATGGGAAGAGGGGCCTCAACTAATGAAAAACTGTTTTTT. This sequence encodes CASSLFMGRGASTNEKLFF.

The CDR3 nucleotides are TGCGCCAGCAGCTTGGGACTAGGGGAGAGCACCGGGGAGCTGTTTTTT. Translating gives CASSLGLGESTGELFF. The chain uses TRBV5-1 and TRBJ2-2; D perhaps matches TRBD2 (6 bases). The germline V gene encodes CDR1 SGHRS and CDR2 YFSETQ. This CDR3 is 16 amino acids long. Trimming removed 0 bases from V and 4 bases from J, with 13 bases in between.

This clonotype was seen a few times. The rearrangement joins TRBV7-9 to TRBJ1-5; 12 bases are shared with TRBD1. Germline CDR1 and CDR2: SEHNR and FQNEAQ (reference sequence). Unmatched junction bases numbered 5, after V lost 5 bases and J lost 6 bases. The CDR3 spans 15 residues. The CDR3 loop reads CASSARDRGPQPQHF. The CDR3 region has the DNA TGTGCCAGCAGCGCCCGGGACAGGGGGCCTCAGCCCCAGCATTTT.

The chain has TRBV9 and TRBJ2-7, with 7 bases lining up with TRBD2. Germline V CDR1 and CDR2: SGDLS, YYNGEE. CDR3 size: 14 residues. Unmatched junction bases numbered 3, after V lost 1 base and J lost 2 bases. The DNA for the CDR3 is TGTGCCAGCAGCGTATCTCTAGCGGCCTACGAGCAGTACTTC. Translation gives CASSVSLAAYEQYF.

The J gene is TRBJ2-1, the V gene TRBV29-1; D uncertain. The CDR3 covers 12 residues. The ends were cut back, 0 bases at V and 6 bases at J, with 6 bases in the middle. The germline V gene encodes CDR1 SQVTM and CDR2 ANQGSEA. The CDR3 nucleotides read TGCAGCGTTGAAGATCAGCTCAATGAGCAGTTCTTC. It is translated as CSVEDQLNEQFF.

The chain employs TRBV7-8 and TRBJ2-2; 7 bases align to TRBD1. This CDR3 comprises 18 residues. The germline gives CDR1 SGHVS, CDR2 FQNEAQ. The ends lost 4 bases at V and 1 base at J; junction bases unmatched: 12. CDR3 nucleotide sequence: TGTGCCAGCAGCTCCCATGGAAACAGGGGCCTGAACACCGGGGAGCTGTTTTTT. This encodes CASSSHGNRGLNTGELFF. Supplemented by reference TRBV7-8 and TRBJ2-2, the full variable domain reads GAGVSQSPRYKVAKRGQDVALRCDPISGHVSLFWYQQALGQGPEFLTYFQNEAQLDKSGLPSDRFFAERPEGSVSTLKIQRTQQEDSAVYLCASSSHGNRGLNTGELFFGEGSRLTVL.

The chain couples TRBV19 to TRBJ2-3; 8 bases are shared with TRBD2. V lost 9 bases, J lost 4 bases, and 9 bases stayed unmatched. The CDR3 has 14 amino acids. Germline values: CDR1 LNHDA, CDR2 SQIVND (reference sequence). The CDR3 sequence: CASGRGGRADTQYF. CDR3 in DNA: TGTGCCAGCGGTCGGGGGGGCCGTGCAGATACGCAGTATTTT.

This clonotype has ten or more counts. The J gene is TRBJ2-1, the V gene TRBV4-3, with D possibly TRBD1 on 5 matching bases. CDR3 length equals 15 residues. The V end was cut by 4 bases, the J end by 0 bases, with 10 bases between. CDR1 LGHNA and CDR2 YSLEER come from the germline V gene. The CDR3 DNA follows: TGCGCCAGCAGCCCTGGACAAAGCTCCTACAATGAGCAGTTCTTC. This encodes CASSPGQSSYNEQFF.

The genes are TRBV5-5 and TRBJ2-5; D assignment may be TRBD1 or TRBD2 (5 bases each). Trimming removed 0 bases from V and 7 bases from J, with 22 bases in between. The length of the CDR3 is 17 residues. Germline values: CDR1 SGHKS, CDR2 YYEKEE (reference sequence). The CDR3 spells CASSLARRGGVVVTQYF. In nucleotides, the CDR3 is TGTGCCAGCAGCTTGGCCCGCCGGGGCGGAGTAGTTGTGACCCAGTACTTC.

This clonotype was recorded a few times. The chain uses TRBV5-1 and TRBJ2-4; 8 nucleotides line up with TRBD1. This CDR3 is built from 16 residues. The V gene's germline CDR1 is SGHRS and CDR2 YFSETQ. Trimming at V came to 0 bases and at J to 2 bases, leaving 4 bases not matched to a gene. CDR3 protein: CASSLGQGASKNIQYF. The CDR3 DNA follows: TGCGCCAGCAGCTTGGGGCAGGGGGCGTCCAAAAACATTCAGTACTTC.

CDR3 DNA: TGTGCCAGCAGTTTTACTAGGGTGTCCTACAATGAGCAGTTCTTC. Its protein is CASSFTRVSYNEQFF. The V call is TRBV12-3 or TRBV12-4, the J call TRBJ2-1, with D perhaps matching TRBD2 (5 bases). V was shortened by 3 bases and J by 1 base, with 10 bases between the two germline ends. The CDR3 runs 15 residues.

The V call is TRBV6-1, the J call TRBJ2-7; D gene ambiguous. Trimming cost V 7 bases and J 0 bases, with 13 bases left between them. Germline-derived CDR1 and CDR2 are MNHNS and SASEGT. This CDR3 comprises 14 residues. The CDR3 nucleotides are TGTGCCAGCACCCCATGGACGAACTCCTACGAGCAGTACTTC. Residues: CASTPWTNSYEQYF.

V and J are TRBV7-2 and TRBJ2-1; D may be TRBD2 (7 bases). This CDR3 is 15 amino acids long. The V gene's germline CDR1 is SGHTA and CDR2 FQGNSA. Trimming took off 5 bases at V and 3 bases at J, with 14 bases between the two ends. CDR3 in DNA: TGTGCCAGCAGCAAGGGGGGGCCGATCTACAATGAGCAGTTCTTC. It yields the protein CASSKGGPIYNEQFF.

The sample holds a few counts of this clonotype. The chain carries TRBV15 and TRBJ2-1; no reliable D call. The germline V gene encodes CDR1 LNHNV and CDR2 YYDKDF (reference sequence). The CDR3 length is 15 residues. The V end was cut by 0 bases, the J end by 5 bases, with 11 bases between. The chain's CDR3 is CATSRDRTKNNEQFF. The CDR3 bases are TGTGCCACCAGCAGAGATCGGACCAAGAACAATGAGCAGTTCTTC. The full variable domain, in which reference TRBV15 and TRBJ2-1 provide the parts outside the CDR3, is DAMVIQNPRYQVTQFGKPVTLSCSQTLNHNVMYWYQQKSSQAPKLLFHYYDKDFNNEADTPDNFQSRRPNTSFCFLDIRSPGLGDTAMYLCATSRDRTKNNEQFFGPGTRLTVL.

The rearrangement uses TRBV3-1 and TRBJ2-5; TRBD2 agrees at 10 bases. The J segment lost 3 bases and the V segment lost 4 bases, leaving 5 bases of the junction unmatched. The germline gives CDR1 LGHDT, CDR2 YNNKEL (reference sequence). This CDR3 is 15 amino acids long. The CDR3 bases are TGTGCCAGCAGCCCAGGACTAGCGGAGGAAGAGACCCAGTACTTC. Translated, it gives CASSPGLAEEETQYF.

This clonotype appeared a single time. This rearrangement joins TRBV4-3 to TRBJ2-7; 9 nucleotides agree with TRBD2. The CDR3 loop spans 19 amino acids. Germline-derived CDR1 and CDR2 are LGHNA and YSLEER. V was pared by 2 bases and J by 4 bases, with 18 bases of the junction left unmatched. CDR3 coding DNA: TGCGCCAGCAGCCAACGGGAAGGGGGGCTAGCGGGGCCCTCTTACGAGCAGTACTTC. This codes for CASSQREGGLAGPSYEQYF.

This clonotype was detected only a few times. The CDR3 protein is CASSFPNEKLFF. DNA of the CDR3: TGTGCCAGCAGTTTCCCTAATGAAAAACTGTTTTTT. J is TRBJ1-4 and V is TRBV6-5, with D hard to call. Trimming removed 4 bases from V and 3 bases from J, with 3 bases in between. The CDR3 is 12 residues long. The germline V gene has CDR1 MNHEY and CDR2 SVGAGI.

This clonotype turned up a few times. J is TRBJ2-1 and V is TRBV6-1; 9 bases are a match to TRBD2. The CDR3 has 18 amino acids. CDR1 MNHNS and CDR2 SASEGT come from the germline V gene. V lost 4 bases and J lost 0; bases outside the gene matches: 10. The CDR3 DNA reads as TGTGCCAGCAGTGGAACCGGGACTAGCCTGGGCTCCTACAATGAGCAGTTCTTC. It codes for CASSGTGTSLGSYNEQFF.